These T cell receptor beta chains were read from a single sample in a study of tumor and adjacent non-tumor tissue in lung cancer. TCRdb independently ran MiXCR on the multiplex PCR reads; one entry per CDR3 protein. The table shows over 110,000 distinct CDR3 sequences, with 66% occurring only once. The sequenced sample consisted of lung tumor tissue. The receptors here all came from a man in his 60s with small cell lung cancer. The CDR3 runs from the conserved cysteine through the conserved F or W.

cdr3_aa v_call
CNARTVRGEPQHF TRBV20-1
CASSQAFRSRETQCF TRBV4-1
CASSPPTGRRRTGAFF TRBV12-3/TRBV12-4
CASSGNYGYTF TRBV5-4
CANSRLGGNVNTEAFF TRBV6-5
CASCSGTGRSGNHEQFF TRBV5-1
CSARLASNTGELFF TRBV20-1
CATSDGTRFGAFF TRBV24-1
CASSSGGPSSYNEQFF TRBV7-3
CSARGQGGGGSNYGYTF TRBV20-1
CSAVQVSTGELFF TRBV20-1
CASSYGAFTYTDTQYF TRBV6-6
CAGSWRGMGGELFF TRBV11-2
CASSKNRDSALYGYTF TRBV6-2/TRBV6-3
CASSFGSFGSTDTQYF TRBV7-8
CASSSRQSYGYTF TRBV7-9
CASSLDSGNAEQYF TRBV5-5
CSAPKGGRNTDTQYF TRBV20-1
CSASGTGVDGYTF TRBV29-1
CASSQQTGNNQPQHF TRBV11-2
CSVRDPVNYGYTF TRBV20-1
CSASFSGEGNTF TRBV20-1
CASSYLLAGGGEHFF TRBV6-6
CASRLVQRSGNTIHF TRBV11-2
CRVATEGQGGDYTF TRBV29-1
CSVEGGQGPDTQYF TRBV29-1
CAGKPGQNYGYTF TRBV10-2
CASSPFLLTSGRDYNEQFF TRBV28
CSARDEGGEKLFF TRBV20-1
CASSFDRINEQFF TRBV5-6
CSARTSLVCTVTQYF TRBV20-1
CASSEWASGSGSTDMQYF TRBV6-1
CASSRGGGEAFF TRBV6-2/TRBV6-3
CASGNDGVNTGELFF TRBV28
CDSSFRQTNNSPFHF TRBV11-2
CASSQEANIQYF TRBV14
CASTLVGLDEQFF TRBV12-3/TRBV12-4
CTSSTTGLYTDTQYF TRBV4-2
CSASRGSGSYYEQYF TRBV20-1
CASSPRGDLSYNEQFF TRBV5-4
CVSGLSAISNEQFF TRBV4-1
CASNPGMMNTEAFF TRBV11-2
CANSSNWGHLNSPLHF TRBV11-2
CASSFKTTGELFF TRBV7-3
CSARSPMSSTDTQYF TRBV20-1
CSARLTREDSPLHF TRBV20-1
CVNSYSSGTGNTIYF TRBV6-5
CASRKDSTYEQYF TRBV5-1